Listed here is a single TCR beta chain. Antigen specificity is unknown. The data are from a study of T-cell reconstitution after alpha-beta-depleted transplantation in children. CDR1 and CDR2 from the germline V gene are MGHDK and SYGVNS. Trimming cost V 1 base and J 2 bases; bases outside gene matches: 1. CDR3 length: 14 residues. General study findings and limits: Reportedly, roughly two months post-transplant, alpha-beta T cells arose from several hundred expanded graft clones.

Preparing the TCRbeta library involved the use of unique molecular identifiers. TCRdb re-analysed the PCR reads in MiXCR, keeping a single row per CDR3 protein. The sample records 670,000 or so distinct CDR3 sequences, around 13% being singletons. This chain uses TRBV25-1 with TRBJ2-7; 8 bases agree with TRBD1. The TCR originated in a girl aged 2-10 years with congenital amegakaryocytic thrombocytopenia, due to receive a stem cell transplant. Material: PBMCs, obtained before TCRalphabeta/CD19-depleted stem cell transplant. The CDR3 sequence is CASSESDRAYEQYF. In nucleotides, the CDR3 is TGTGCCAGCAGTGAATCGGACAGGGCCTACGAGCAGTACTTC.